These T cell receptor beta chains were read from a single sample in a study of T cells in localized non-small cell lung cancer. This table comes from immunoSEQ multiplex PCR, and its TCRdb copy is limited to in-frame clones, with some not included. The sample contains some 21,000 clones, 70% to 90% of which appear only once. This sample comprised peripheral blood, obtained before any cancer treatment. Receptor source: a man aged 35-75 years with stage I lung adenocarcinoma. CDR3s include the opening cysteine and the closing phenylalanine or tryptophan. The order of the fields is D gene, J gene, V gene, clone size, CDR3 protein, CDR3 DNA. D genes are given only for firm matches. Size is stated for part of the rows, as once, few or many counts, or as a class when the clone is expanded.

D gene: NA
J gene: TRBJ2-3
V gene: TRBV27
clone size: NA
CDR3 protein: CAIPFQGITDTQYF
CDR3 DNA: TGTGCCATCCCGTTTCAGGGGATAACAGATACGCAGTATTTT

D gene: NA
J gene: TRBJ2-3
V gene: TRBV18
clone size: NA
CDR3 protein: CASSSSDTQYF
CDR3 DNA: TGTGCCAGCTCATCATCAGATACGCAGTATTTT

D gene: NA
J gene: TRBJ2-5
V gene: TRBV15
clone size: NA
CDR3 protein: CATSSPSDILETQYF
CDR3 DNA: TGTGCCACCAGCAGCCCCTCAGATATATTGGAGACCCAGTACTTC

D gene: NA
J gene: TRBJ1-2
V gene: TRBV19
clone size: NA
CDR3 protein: CASSQNRRLDYGYTF
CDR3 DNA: TGTGCCAGTAGCCAGAATAGAAGGCTAGACTATGGCTACACCTTC

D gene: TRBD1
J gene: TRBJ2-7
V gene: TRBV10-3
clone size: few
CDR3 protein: CAISESPGQGVYEQYF
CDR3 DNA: TGTGCCATCAGTGAGTCACCGGGACAGGGGGTCTACGAGCAGTACTTC

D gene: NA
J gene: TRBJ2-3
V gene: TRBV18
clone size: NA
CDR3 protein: CASSLDRTSTDTQYF
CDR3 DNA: TGTGCCAGCTCACTCGACCGAACTAGCACAGATACGCAGTATTTT

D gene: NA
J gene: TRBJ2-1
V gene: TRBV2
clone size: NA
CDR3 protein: CASSEGIYSYNEQFF
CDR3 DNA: TGTGCCAGCAGTGAGGGGATTTACTCCTACAATGAGCAGTTCTTC

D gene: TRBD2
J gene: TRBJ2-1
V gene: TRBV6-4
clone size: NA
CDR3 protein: CASSVLAGGPGEQFF
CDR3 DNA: TGTGCCAGCAGTGTGCTAGCGGGAGGGCCCGGTGAGCAGTTCTTC

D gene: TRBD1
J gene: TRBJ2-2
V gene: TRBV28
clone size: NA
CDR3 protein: CASSFYRGDGELFF
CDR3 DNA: TGTGCCAGCAGTTTCTACAGGGGGGACGGGGAGCTGTTTTTT

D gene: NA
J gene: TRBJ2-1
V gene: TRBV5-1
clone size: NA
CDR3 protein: CASSLGLAWSSYNEQFF
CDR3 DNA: TGCGCCAGCAGCTTGGGCCTAGCGTGGAGCTCCTACAATGAGCAGTTCTTC

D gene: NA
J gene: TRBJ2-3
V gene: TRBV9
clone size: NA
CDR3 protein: CASSPRESTDTQYF
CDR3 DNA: TGTGCCAGCAGCCCTCGAGAGAGCACAGATACGCAGTATTTT